The clone carrying this T cell receptor beta chain was detected only a few times. The CDR3 spans 14 residues. The V and J ends lost 5 bases and 1 base, in that order; junction bases with no gene match: 3. Germline V CDR1 and CDR2: SEHNR, FQNEAQ (reference sequence). In the authors' methods: By means of reference gene primer amplification, nucleated cell counts were estimated. Repertoires were generated with immunoSEQ multiplex PCR, while TCRdb's copy carries only in-frame clones and drops some. V, J and clone size are taken as reported in that table, and D and trimming were inferred from the DNA itself. The profile shows more than 150,000 clones, roughly 85% of them singletons. The entry originates in a study of blood T cell repertoires in COVID-19. Study background: Samples came from the United States, Italy and Spain, spanning acute and convalescent COVID-19. T cells, B-cell-depleted T cells, or PBMCs supplied cDNA or gDNA.

The origin of this receptor is a woman in her seventies with acute or convalescent COVID-19. The sequenced material came from peripheral blood. The gene calls are TRBV7-9 and TRBJ2-5; 8 bases match TRBD2. The CDR3 DNA reads TGTGCCAGCAGCCTCACTAGCGGCCAAGAGACCCAGTACTTC. Translation: CASSLTSGQETQYF.